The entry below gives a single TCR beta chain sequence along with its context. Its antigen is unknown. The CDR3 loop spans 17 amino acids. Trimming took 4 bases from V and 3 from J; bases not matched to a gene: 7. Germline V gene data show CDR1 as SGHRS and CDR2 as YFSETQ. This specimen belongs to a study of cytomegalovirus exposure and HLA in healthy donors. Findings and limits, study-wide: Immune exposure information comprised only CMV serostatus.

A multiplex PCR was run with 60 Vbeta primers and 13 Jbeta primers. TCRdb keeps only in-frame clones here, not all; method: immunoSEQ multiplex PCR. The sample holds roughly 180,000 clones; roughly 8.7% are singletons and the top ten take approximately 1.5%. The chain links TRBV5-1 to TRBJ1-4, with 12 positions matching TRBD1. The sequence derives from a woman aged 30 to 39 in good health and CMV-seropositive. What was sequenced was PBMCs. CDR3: CASSEGTGGSANEKLFF. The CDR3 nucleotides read TGCGCCAGCAGCGAGGGGACAGGGGGCTCAGCTAATGAAAAACTGTTTTTT.